The 21 T cell receptor beta chains below come from one sample, sequenced in a study of PD-1 blockade in classical Hodgkin lymphoma. Autologous stem cell transplantation was followed by relapse in every patient, and brentuximab vedotin exposure varied. This table comes from immunoSEQ multiplex PCR, and its TCRdb copy is limited to in-frame clones, with some not included. The sample lists a few thousand clones, about 71% occurring once. Sample: peripheral blood mononuclear cells (PBMCs), taken at baseline. The receptors derive from a human donor with classical Hodgkin lymphoma.

This chain links TRBV7-9 with TRBJ2-7; TRBD2 matches 9 bases. Germline V gives CDR1 SEHNR, CDR2 FQNEAQ (reference sequence). This CDR3 is 16 amino acids long. After removal of 5 bases from V and 5 bases from J, the junction contained 13 bases not matched to a gene. The DNA of the CDR3 is TGTGCCAGCAGCCCGGGGGGCGGGAGGGCCGACCACGAGCAGTACTTC. Protein sequence: CASSPGGGRADHEQYF.

A note on this clone: Other nucleotide sequences in the sample specify the same CDR3. J is TRBJ2-7 and V is TRBV27, with no clear D. CDR3 length equals 11 residues. Trimming cost V 5 bases and J 3 bases, with 5 bases left between them. Per the germline V gene, CDR1 is MNHEY and CDR2 is SMNVEV (reference sequence). DNA for the CDR3: TGTGCCAGCAGTCACAACTACGAGCAGTACTTC. This gives the protein CASSHNYEQYF.

About this clone: The junction departs from germline at one end; a sequencing error may be responsible. The rearrangement uses TRBV6-1 and TRBJ2-3; no clear D gene. Germline V gene sequence: CDR1 MNHNS, CDR2 SASEGT. The CDR3 is made up of 14 amino acids. The CDR3 sequence is CASSEGGSIDTQYF. CDR3 bases: TGTGCCAGCAGTGAAGGGGGTAGCATAGATACGCAGTATTTT.

The V gene is TRBV27, the J gene TRBJ2-3; D not resolved. CDR1 and CDR2 from the germline V gene are MNHEY and SMNVEV (reference sequence). This CDR3 is built from 14 residues. V lost 6 bases to trimming and J lost 0 bases, with 10 bases between them. CDR3 region: CASRFQPSTDTQYF. For the CDR3, the DNA is TGTGCCAGCAGATTTCAGCCTAGCACAGATACGCAGTATTTT.

The V and J genes are TRBV27 and TRBJ2-1, with D unresolved. Trimming stripped 1 base from V and 6 bases from J, with 19 bases between. The V gene's germline CDR1 is MNHEY and CDR2 SMNVEV (reference sequence). This CDR3 region has 17 residues. DNA for the CDR3: TGTGCCAGCAGTTTATGGGCATCTCTGACGTCTGCCAATGAGCAGTTCTTC. Amino acids: CASSLWASLTSANEQFF.

The chain carries TRBV7-9 and TRBJ2-7; 9 nucleotides match TRBD2. This CDR3 spans 14 amino acids. Germline assignment: CDR1 SEHNR and CDR2 FQNEAQ (reference sequence). J lost 1 base, V lost 5 bases, and 3 bases had no gene match. CDR3 region: CASSLSGSSYEQYF. CDR3 sequence (DNA): TGTGCCAGCAGCCTTAGCGGGAGTTCCTACGAGCAGTACTTC.

This chain links TRBV2 with TRBJ1-1; D possibly corresponds to TRBD1 (6 bases). V lost 5 bases and J lost 2, with 12 bases in between. CDR1 is SNHLY and CDR2 is FYNNEI in the germline V gene. CDR3 length: 14 residues. The CDR3 spells CASSQQGSNTEAFF. CDR3 nucleotides: TGTGCCAGCAGTCAACAGGGCAGTAACACTGAAGCTTTCTTT.

The chain has TRBV5-4 and TRBJ1-5; 11 bases agree with TRBD1. The germline V gene encodes CDR1 SGHNT and CDR2 YYREEE (reference sequence). This CDR3 region has 14 residues. Trimming took 4 bases from V and 6 from J; bases not matched to a gene: 3. The CDR3 protein is CASSPDRGLQPQHF. In DNA form, the CDR3 reads TGTGCCAGCAGCCCGGACAGGGGGCTTCAGCCCCAGCATTTT.

In its sample, this clone ranks as medium-sized. The chain combines TRBV6-6 with TRBJ2-7, with a weak D call TRBD1 (5 bases). Trimming pared 0 bases from V and 4 bases from J, leaving 13 bases between. Per germline, CDR1 MNHNY and CDR2 SVGAGI (reference sequence). This CDR3 is built from 15 residues. CDR3 in amino acids: CASSYSTTAGYEQYF. Written as DNA, the CDR3 is TGTGCCAGCAGTTACTCGACGACAGCCGGTTACGAGCAGTACTTC.

The table lists this clone with a count of one. The rearrangement uses TRBV19 and TRBJ2-5; D uncertain. Germline loops: CDR1 LNHDA, CDR2 SQIVND (reference sequence). V lost 3 bases and J lost 2, with 7 bases in between. The CDR3 is 13 residues long. As DNA, the CDR3 is TGTGCCAGTAGTATTGTCTTTCAAGAGACCCAGTACTTC. Amino acid sequence: CASSIVFQETQYF.

The genes are TRBV7-2 and TRBJ2-7; 7 positions agree with TRBD2. The CDR3 loop spans 16 amino acids. The J segment lost 5 bases and the V segment lost 0 bases, leaving 10 bases of the junction unmatched. Germline CDR1 and CDR2: SGHTA and FQGNSA. The CDR3 is CASSLAPAGPGDEQYF. DNA for the CDR3: TGTGCCAGCAGCTTAGCGCCAGCGGGACCGGGGGACGAGCAGTACTTC. Full variable domain (outside the CDR3, taken from reference TRBV7-2 and TRBJ2-7): GAGVSQSPSNKVTEKGKDVELRCDPISGHTALYWYRQSLGQGLEFLIYFQGNSAPDKSGLPSDRFSAERTGGSVSTLTIQRTQQEDSAVYLCASSLAPAGPGDEQYFGPGTRLTVT.

This sequence joins TRBV28 and TRBJ2-6; D call uncertain. The CDR3 loop spans 17 amino acids. V was shortened by 2 bases and J by 4 bases, with 15 bases between the two germline ends. Germline V gene sequence: CDR1 MDHEN, CDR2 SYDVKM. This chain's CDR3 is CASSLNAAWSGANVLTF. The CDR3, as DNA: TGTGCCAGCAGTTTAAACGCCGCTTGGTCCGGGGCCAACGTCCTGACTTTC.

The V gene is TRBV27, the J gene TRBJ1-2; a weak D match, TRBD1 (5 bases). Germline values: CDR1 MNHEY, CDR2 SMNVEV (reference sequence). This CDR3 spans 15 amino acids. The ends were cut back, 1 base at V and 7 bases at J, with 16 bases in the middle. The CDR3 region has the DNA TGTGCCAGCAGTTTATACCGGGGAGGGACCGGTGGCTACACCTTC. Translated: CASSLYRGGTGGYTF.

The rearrangement uses TRBV9 and TRBJ2-7; 7 positions agree with TRBD1. The trim removed 4 bases at V and 2 bases at J, leaving 6 bases unmatched. The CDR3 is 14 amino acids. Germline V gene data show CDR1 as SGDLS and CDR2 as YYNGEE. The CDR3, as DNA: TGTGCCAGCAGCCCTTGGACAGGTCCCTACGAGCAGTACTTC. It codes for CASSPWTGPYEQYF.

A remark on this clone: Other DNA sequences in the same sample also yield this CDR3. V usage is TRBV9 and J usage is TRBJ2-1; a weak D match, TRBD1 (6 bases). The V gene lost 3 bases and the J gene lost 6 bases, with 10 bases spanning the gap. Germline assignment: CDR1 SGDLS and CDR2 YYNGEE. CDR3 length equals 13 residues. The CDR3 bases are TGTGCCAGCAGCGGGACAGACCTCAATGAGCAGTTCTTC. It translates to CASSGTDLNEQFF.

By frequency in the sample, this clone is large. V gene TRBV7-9 combines with J gene TRBJ1-5; 11 positions match TRBD1. Germline V gives CDR1 SEHNR, CDR2 FQNEAQ (reference sequence). CDR3 length: 14 residues. The J segment lost 6 bases and the V segment lost 5 bases, leaving 3 bases of the junction unmatched. CDR3 DNA: TGTGCCAGCAGCCCGGACAGGGGGCTTCAGCCCCAGCATTTT. Protein product: CASSPDRGLQPQHF.

The V call is TRBV5-6, the J call TRBJ2-6, with D perhaps matching TRBD2 (6 bases). The CDR3 totals 18 residues. Looked up from germline, CDR1 is SGHDT and CDR2 is YYEEEE. With 4 bases removed from V and 1 base from J, the gap between germline ends came to 18 bases. This chain's CDR3 is CASSPWDSFLSGANVLTF. The DNA of the CDR3 is TGTGCCAGCAGCCCTTGGGACTCCTTCCTGTCTGGGGCCAACGTCCTGACTTTC.

This clone was observed a handful of times. The V and J genes are TRBV28 and TRBJ1-1; D is perhaps TRBD1 (5 bases). This CDR3 has 16 amino acids. V shed 6 bases and J shed 6 bases, with 23 bases lying between them. Germline V gene data show CDR1 as MDHEN and CDR2 as SYDVKM. The CDR3 protein is CASSPGGYSRVAEAFF. The CDR3 DNA reads as TGTGCCAGCAGCCCGGGGGGTTACAGTCGCGTGGCTGAAGCTTTCTTT. Filled out from reference TRBV28 and TRBJ1-1, the complete variable domain reads DVKVTQSSRYLVKRTGEKVFLECVQDMDHENMFWYRQDPGLGLRLIYFSYDVKMKEKGDIPEGYSVSREKKERFSLILESASTNQTSMYLCASSPGGYSRVAEAFFGQGTRLTVV.

The chain couples TRBV11-2 to TRBJ2-7; D uncertain. V was cut by 4 bases and J by 7 bases, with 11 bases left in between. The CDR3 is made up of 12 amino acids. In germline, CDR1 is SGHAT, CDR2 FQNNGV. The CDR3 region is CASSSLDAEQYF. The CDR3 bases are TGTGCCAGCAGCTCCCTTGACGCAGAGCAGTACTTC.

This clone is labeled as large. This chain uses TRBV6-5 with TRBJ2-1, with D unclear. V lost 0 bases to trimming and J lost 7 bases, with 7 bases between them. The V gene's germline CDR1 is MNHEY and CDR2 SVGAGI. The CDR3 contains 13 residues. CDR3 nucleotide sequence: TGTGCCAGCAGTTACTCTAATGTAAATGAGCAGTTCTTC. This translates into CASSYSNVNEQFF.

The chain has TRBV6-9 and TRBJ2-7; 7 bases align to TRBD1. The CDR3 extends over 13 amino acids. Looked up from germline, CDR1 is MNHGY and CDR2 is SVAAGI. With 10 bases clipped from V and 0 bases from J, the junction kept 6 bases outside the gene matches. CDR3 amino acids: CAIPTGYSYEQYF. The CDR3 nucleotides are TGTGCCATCCCGACAGGGTACTCCTACGAGCAGTACTTC.